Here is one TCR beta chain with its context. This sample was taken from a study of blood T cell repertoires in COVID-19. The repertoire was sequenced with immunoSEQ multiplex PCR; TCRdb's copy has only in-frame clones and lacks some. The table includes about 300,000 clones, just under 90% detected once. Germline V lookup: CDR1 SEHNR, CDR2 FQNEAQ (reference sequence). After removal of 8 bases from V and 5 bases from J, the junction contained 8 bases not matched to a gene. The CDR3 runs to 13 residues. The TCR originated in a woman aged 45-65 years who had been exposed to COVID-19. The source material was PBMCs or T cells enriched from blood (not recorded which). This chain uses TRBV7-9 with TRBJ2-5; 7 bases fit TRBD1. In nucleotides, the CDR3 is TGTGCCAGCGGACAGGCTATCTGGGAGACCCAGTACTTC. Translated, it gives CASGQAIWETQYF.